The 13 T cell receptor beta chains listed next were all sequenced from one sample in a study of shared clonotypes between healthy human individuals. The assay was immunoSEQ multiplex PCR, and TCRdb's table has in-frame clones only and misses some. Here the sample spans around 2,100,000 clones, about 95% being singletons. Cells designated naive CD8 were CD45RO-negative and were positively selected for CCR7, with terminally differentiated effector memory CD45RA+ cells excluded. The sequencing sample was made of naive CD8+ T cells sorted from blood. All receptors come from a man between 18 and 35 years old in good health.

This chain connects TRBV28 to TRBJ1-1; 7 bases map to TRBD1. CDR3 length: 15 amino acids. Trimming at V came to 5 bases and at J to 0 bases, leaving 6 bases not matched to a gene. The germline V gene encodes CDR1 MDHEN and CDR2 SYDVKM. The CDR3 is CASSPPDRMNTEAFF. In DNA form, the CDR3 reads TGTGCCAGCAGTCCCCCGGACAGGATGAACACTGAAGCTTTCTTT.

The V call is TRBV27, the J call TRBJ2-5, with D perhaps being TRBD1 or TRBD2 (5 bases each). Trimming removed 6 bases at V and 2 bases at J, with 10 bases between. The CDR3 has 13 residues. CDR1 is MNHEY and CDR2 is SMNVEV in the germline V gene (reference sequence). The CDR3 DNA follows: TGTGCCAGCAGCGAGGGGATACAAGAGACCCAGTACTTC. Its protein product is CASSEGIQETQYF.

A note on this clone: This CDR3 is also generated by other DNA sequences in the sample. The rearrangement uses TRBV28 and TRBJ2-2; D is possibly TRBD2 (5 bases). Trimming took 2 bases from V and 6 from J, leaving 7 bases between them. This CDR3 comprises 13 residues. Germline V gene data show CDR1 as MDHEN and CDR2 as SYDVKM. The CDR3 DNA reads TGTGCCAGCAGTTTAATCGGGGCCGGGGAGCTGTTTTTT. This sequence encodes CASSLIGAGELFF.

Notes on this clone: The same CDR3 is also encoded by other DNA sequences in this sample. This CDR3 is CASSQARQGAYEQYF. CDR3 nucleotide sequence: TGCGCCAGCAGCCAAGCCAGGCAGGGCGCCTACGAGCAGTACTTC. The genes are TRBV4-1 and TRBJ2-7, with TRBD1 as a possible D gene (5 bases). CDR3 length: 15 residues. Germline V gene data show CDR1 as MGHRA and CDR2 as YSYEKL. The V and J ends lost 1 base and 2 bases respectively, with 12 bases between them.

Remarks on this clone: The sample holds other DNA sequences that translate to the same CDR3. The chain carries TRBV6-6 and TRBJ2-7; D is unresolved. The V and J ends lost 2 bases and 5 bases respectively, with 4 bases between them. The CDR3 totals 11 residues. Germline values: CDR1 MNHNY, CDR2 SVGAGI (reference sequence). CDR3 bases: TGTGCCAGCAGTTACGGGCACGAGCAGTACTTC. Translation: CASSYGHEQYF.

This chain uses TRBV2 with TRBJ2-7; no clear D. V was cut by 11 bases and J by 0 bases, with 14 bases left in between. CDR3 length: 13 amino acids. The germline V gene encodes CDR1 SNHLY and CDR2 FYNNEI. CDR3 residues: CAARLPHSYEQYF. In DNA, the CDR3 is TGTGCCGCCCGGCTTCCCCACTCCTACGAGCAGTACTTC.

V gene TRBV6-4 combines with J gene TRBJ2-3; D unresolved. Trimming cost V 0 bases and J 0 bases, with 10 bases left between them. The germline V gene has CDR1 MRHNA and CDR2 SNTAGT. The CDR3 loop spans 16 amino acids. In nucleotides, the CDR3 is TGTGCCAGCAGTGACTCGATATCTGCCAGCACAGATACGCAGTATTTT. Amino acids: CASSDSISASTDTQYF.

V gene TRBV7-6 combines with J gene TRBJ1-4, with D unclear. Germline V gene lookup returns CDR1 SGHVS and CDR2 FNYEAQ. The CDR3 spans 16 residues. Trimming stripped 5 bases from V and 0 bases from J, with 13 bases between. CDR3: CASSLLTAATNEKLFF. In nucleotides, the CDR3 is TGTGCCAGCAGCCTTTTAACGGCTGCAACTAATGAAAAACTGTTTTTT.

Concerning this clone: The identical CDR3 is also encoded by other nucleotide sequences in the sample. This chain links TRBV27 with TRBJ1-5; D unclear. The CDR3 is 13 residues long. The germline V gene has CDR1 MNHEY and CDR2 SMNVEV (reference sequence). V lost 2 bases and J lost 6, with 8 bases in between. Written as DNA, the CDR3 is TGTGCCAGCAGTTTAGGAGGGCTTCAGCCCCAGCATTTT. Its translation is CASSLGGLQPQHF.

In the case of this clone: The sample holds other DNA sequences that translate to the same CDR3. The V gene is TRBV29-1, the J gene TRBJ1-1; the D is unclear. Trimming cost V 1 base and J 8 bases, with 5 bases left between them. Germline V CDR1 and CDR2: SQVTM, ANQGSEA. The CDR3 runs 10 residues. CDR3 sequence: CSVEGPEAFF. For the CDR3, the DNA is TGCAGCGTTGAAGGGCCCGAAGCTTTCTTT.

The genes are TRBV5-5 and TRBJ1-2; 7 bases map to TRBD1. The CDR3 runs to 14 residues. Germline loops: CDR1 SGHKS, CDR2 YYEKEE (reference sequence). V shed 6 bases and J 2 bases; nucleotides not matched to a gene: 7. CDR3 bases: TGTGCCAGCATGGACAGGCCCCAGAACTATGGCTACACCTTC. Encoded protein: CASMDRPQNYGYTF. Full variable domain (outside the CDR3, taken from reference TRBV5-5 and TRBJ1-2): DAGVTQSPTHLIKTRGQQVTLRCSPISGHKSVSWYQQVLGQGPQFIFQYYEKEERGRGNFPDRFSARQFPNYSSELNVNALLLGDSALYLCASMDRPQNYGYTFGSGTRLTVV.

The CDR3 DNA is TGTGCCAGCAGTCTATGGGACTACGAGCAGTACTTC. This encodes CASSLWDYEQYF. The chain employs TRBV6-1 and TRBJ2-7; D remains unclear. The V and J ends lost 5 bases and 3 bases respectively, with 8 bases between them. CDR3 length equals 12 residues. Looked up from germline, CDR1 is MNHNS and CDR2 is SASEGT.

The V and J genes are TRBV4-3 and TRBJ2-7; the match to TRBD1 covers 10 bases. This CDR3 comprises 18 residues. Germline-derived CDR1 and CDR2 are LGHNA and YSLEER. Trimming at V came to 0 bases and at J to 3 bases, leaving 11 bases not matched to a gene. In nucleotides, the CDR3 is TGCGCCAGCAGCCAAGACCCGGTCGGGACAGGGGTTTTCTACGAGCAGTACTTC. Its protein is CASSQDPVGTGVFYEQYF.